This T cell receptor (beta chain) was retrieved from a study of CD8+CD57+ T cells in acquired aplastic anemia. Before being chosen for sequencing, patients had shown CD8+CD57+ cell expansion by flow cytometry. The CDR3 consists of 16 residues. CDR1 and CDR2 (germline): KGHDR, SFDVKD. V trimming: 12 bases; J trimming: 8 bases; junction bases outside the gene matches: 21. TCR beta VDJ combinations and CDR3 sequences were profiled from genomic DNA. TCRdb re-called the reads with MiXCR, one entry per CDR3 protein. The data show roughly 260,000 distinct CDR3 sequences, more than 40% seen once. Input material: sorted CD4+, CD8+, or CD8+CD57+ T cells (not recorded which) from PBMCs. The sequence was obtained from a human donor with aplastic anemia. The rearrangement uses TRBV24-1 and TRBJ2-1; 7 positions match TRBD1. The CDR3 DNA follows: TGTGCCCGCAGCCATATCAGAGGGGGCAGGATAGATGAGCAGTTCTTC. Translated, it gives CARSHIRGGRIDEQFF.